This T cell receptor beta chain comes out of a study of PD-1 blockade in classical Hodgkin lymphoma. The overall study: Patients were given intravenous nivolumab, 3 mg/kg, every 2 weeks.

Remarks on this clone: Its cognate antigen is unknown.

General study results and limits: By C4D1, CD4+ diversity increased significantly, especially in complete responders. Before treatment, complete responders showed about the same diversity as newly diagnosed patients.

All patients relapsed after autologous stem cell transplantation, and brentuximab vedotin exposure varied. Investigators isolated CD4+ T cells from thawed PBMCs through magnetic negative selection. The CDR3 sequence is 17 residues long. Trimming left V 1 base short and J 2 bases short, with 17 bases between. Germline CDR1 and CDR2: MGHRA and YSYEKL. Assay used: immunoSEQ multiplex PCR; TCRdb lists only in-frame clones, some missing. The profile shows roughly 12,000 clones, 75% to 90% of them singletons. The rearrangement links TRBV4-1 to TRBJ2-5; maybe TRBD1 (6 bases). Specimen: CD4+ T cells from blood, collected at baseline. The receptor was isolated from a human donor with classical Hodgkin lymphoma. The CDR3 DNA follows: TGCGCCAGCAGCCAAGGAGGGGGTGGGGTAAGACAAGAGACCCAGTACTTC. Protein sequence: CASSQGGGGVRQETQYF.